A selection of T cell receptor beta chains follows, all from one sample in a study of T-cell memory formation after mild COVID-19. TCRdb itself ran the 5' RACE reads through MiXCR, one entry per CDR3 protein. This table holds fewer than 250,000 distinct CDR3 sequences, about 10% found once. Sequenced input: PBMCs or a T cell subset sorted from them (not recorded which). The source is a man younger than 35 who had mild COVID-19 (a few samples of this study predate the infection). Cell type and time point are not known. The CDR3 runs from the conserved cysteine through the conserved F or W. The D gene is left open where the match is weak. The listing skips clone size in some rows; elsewhere it reads once, few, many or a size class.

d_call: TRBD2; clone_size: few; v_call: TRBV5-1; j_call: TRBJ2-5; cdr3_nt: TGCGCCAGCAGCTTGCAAGCGGGGGTCCAAGAGACCCAGTACTTC; cdr3_aa: CASSLQAGVQETQYF
d_call: NA; clone_size: few; v_call: TRBV5-1; j_call: TRBJ1-1; cdr3_nt: TGCGCCAGCAGTATTCTTGGGGCGGGGAACACTGAAGCTTTCTTT; cdr3_aa: CASSILGAGNTEAFF
d_call: TRBD1; clone_size: NA; v_call: TRBV5-1; j_call: TRBJ2-5; cdr3_nt: TGCGCCAGTAGGGACAGCCAAGAGACCCAGTACTTC; cdr3_aa: CASRDSQETQYF
d_call: NA; clone_size: NA; v_call: TRBV15; j_call: TRBJ2-1; cdr3_nt: TGTGCCACCAGCAGTGGGGGGCGCGGCTACAATGAGCAGTTCTTC; cdr3_aa: CATSSGGRGYNEQFF
d_call: TRBD2; clone_size: few; v_call: TRBV28; j_call: TRBJ2-2; cdr3_nt: TGTGCCAGCAGCCGCACTAGCGCGAACACCGGGGAGCTGTTTTTT; cdr3_aa: CASSRTSANTGELFF
d_call: NA; clone_size: NA; v_call: TRBV5-1; j_call: TRBJ2-7; cdr3_nt: TGCGCCAGCAGCTTGACGTTGGACGAGCAGTACTTC; cdr3_aa: CASSLTLDEQYF
d_call: NA; clone_size: few; v_call: TRBV21-1; j_call: TRBJ1-5; cdr3_nt: TGTGCCAGCAGCAATCAGCCCCAGCATTTT; cdr3_aa: CASSNQPQHF
d_call: NA; clone_size: NA; v_call: TRBV4-3; j_call: TRBJ1-6; cdr3_nt: TGCGCCAGCAGCCAAGATCGCGCGTATAATTCACCCCTCCACTTT; cdr3_aa: CASSQDRAYNSPLHF
d_call: NA; clone_size: few; v_call: TRBV9; j_call: TRBJ1-2; cdr3_nt: TGTGCCAGCACATTCCTTTCTAACTATGGCTACACCTTC; cdr3_aa: CASTFLSNYGYTF
d_call: NA; clone_size: few; v_call: TRBV10-2; j_call: TRBJ2-5; cdr3_nt: TGCGCCAGCAGCCAGATTAGGGAGACCCAGTACTTC; cdr3_aa: CASSQIRETQYF
d_call: NA; clone_size: many; v_call: TRBV12-3/TRBV12-4; j_call: TRBJ2-7; cdr3_nt: TGTGCCAGCAGGTGGTTGGGCGGGGCCTCCTACGAGCAGTACTTC; cdr3_aa: CASRWLGGASYEQYF
d_call: TRBD2; clone_size: NA; v_call: TRBV5-4; j_call: TRBJ2-3; cdr3_nt: TGTGCCAGCAGCCTTCGACTAGCGGGCGAGGATACGCAGTATTTT; cdr3_aa: CASSLRLAGEDTQYF
d_call: NA; clone_size: few; v_call: TRBV4-3; j_call: TRBJ1-5; cdr3_nt: TGCGCCAGCAGCCAAGACACAAGCCGATATCAGCCCCAGCATTTT; cdr3_aa: CASSQDTSRYQPQHF
d_call: TRBD1; clone_size: few; v_call: TRBV7-3; j_call: TRBJ1-2; cdr3_nt: TGTGCCAGCAGCCCCGACAGGGTCTATGGCTACACCTTC; cdr3_aa: CASSPDRVYGYTF
d_call: TRBD1; clone_size: many; v_call: TRBV5-1; j_call: TRBJ2-6; cdr3_nt: TGCGCCAGCAGCTTAGGACAGGGCTCTGGGGCCAACGTCCTGACTTTC; cdr3_aa: CASSLGQGSGANVLTF
d_call: NA; clone_size: few; v_call: TRBV6-5; j_call: TRBJ2-7; cdr3_nt: TGTGCCAGCAGTTACGCCGAATCCTCCTACGAGCAGTACTTC; cdr3_aa: CASSYAESSYEQYF
d_call: NA; clone_size: NA; v_call: TRBV3-1; j_call: TRBJ2-3; cdr3_nt: TGTGCCAGCAGCCAAGCGCTCTCCACAGATACGCAGTATTTT; cdr3_aa: CASSQALSTDTQYF
d_call: NA; clone_size: few; v_call: TRBV5-1; j_call: TRBJ1-1; cdr3_nt: TGCGCCAGCAGCCTACGGGGACAACTGGACACTGAAGCTTTCTTT; cdr3_aa: CASSLRGQLDTEAFF
d_call: NA; clone_size: few; v_call: TRBV21-1; j_call: TRBJ2-3; cdr3_nt: TGTGCCAGGAAAATGGGCGGGGGAACGCAGTATTTT; cdr3_aa: CARKMGGGTQYF
d_call: NA; clone_size: NA; v_call: TRBV5-1; j_call: TRBJ2-1; cdr3_nt: TGCGCCAGCAGCTCTACATACCGGGACCCTGTAAATGAGCAGTTCTTC; cdr3_aa: CASSSTYRDPVNEQFF
d_call: NA; clone_size: NA; v_call: TRBV12-3/TRBV12-4; j_call: TRBJ1-3; cdr3_nt: TGTGCCAGCAGTTATCAGGGGCCTGGAAACACCATATATTTT; cdr3_aa: CASSYQGPGNTIYF
d_call: NA; clone_size: NA; v_call: TRBV20-1; j_call: TRBJ2-3; cdr3_nt: TGCAGTGCTAGAAGCGCGGGGGCCACGTTCACAGATACGCAGTATTTT; cdr3_aa: CSARSAGATFTDTQYF
d_call: TRBD1; clone_size: NA; v_call: TRBV5-1; j_call: TRBJ2-5; cdr3_nt: TGCGCCAGCAGCTTGGCGGCAGGGGGTCAAGAGACCCAGTACTTC; cdr3_aa: CASSLAAGGQETQYF
d_call: NA; clone_size: NA; v_call: TRBV6-2/TRBV6-3; j_call: TRBJ1-6; cdr3_nt: TGTGCCACCCGGGACCCCTACGTCGTAACACCCCTCCACTTT; cdr3_aa: CATRDPYVVTPLHF
d_call: NA; clone_size: NA; v_call: TRBV3-1; j_call: TRBJ1-5; cdr3_nt: TGTGCCAGCAGCCAAGGCGGCCCCCAGCATTTT; cdr3_aa: CASSQGGPQHF
d_call: NA; clone_size: many; v_call: TRBV11-3; j_call: TRBJ2-2; cdr3_nt: TGTGCCAGCAGCTTAGATGCGGACACCGGGGAGCTGTTTTTT; cdr3_aa: CASSLDADTGELFF
d_call: NA; clone_size: NA; v_call: TRBV6-5; j_call: TRBJ1-6; cdr3_nt: TGTGCCAGCAAGGCAGGTTATAATTCACCCCTCCACTTT; cdr3_aa: CASKAGYNSPLHF
d_call: NA; clone_size: NA; v_call: TRBV3-1; j_call: TRBJ2-2; cdr3_nt: TGTGCCAGCAGCCAAGAGTACAGAAGCGGGGAGCTGTTTTTT; cdr3_aa: CASSQEYRSGELFF
d_call: NA; clone_size: few; v_call: TRBV5-6; j_call: TRBJ2-1; cdr3_nt: TGTGCCAGCAGCTTGGCCAAGGGATCCACCTACAATGAGCAGTTCTTC; cdr3_aa: CASSLAKGSTYNEQFF
d_call: TRBD2; clone_size: few; v_call: TRBV7-2; j_call: TRBJ2-5; cdr3_nt: TGTGCCAGCAGCCAGGGACTAGCGGGAGAGACCCAGTACTTC; cdr3_aa: CASSQGLAGETQYF
d_call: NA; clone_size: few; v_call: TRBV5-1; j_call: TRBJ2-1; cdr3_nt: TGCGCCAGCAGCCCTGACTGGGATCGGAACAGTGAGCAGTTCTTC; cdr3_aa: CASSPDWDRNSEQFF
d_call: NA; clone_size: few; v_call: TRBV29-1; j_call: TRBJ1-1; cdr3_nt: TGCAGCGTTGAAAGATACGGGGAGGAAGCTTTCTTT; cdr3_aa: CSVERYGEEAFF
d_call: NA; clone_size: NA; v_call: TRBV6-2/TRBV6-3; j_call: TRBJ2-3; cdr3_nt: TGTGCCAGCAGACCGACAGGAGATACGCAGTATTTT; cdr3_aa: CASRPTGDTQYF
d_call: NA; clone_size: few; v_call: TRBV5-1; j_call: TRBJ1-4; cdr3_nt: TGCGCCAGCAGCGCCGGACTCGGGGAAGAAAAACTGTTTTTT; cdr3_aa: CASSAGLGEEKLFF
d_call: TRBD1; clone_size: few; v_call: TRBV7-7; j_call: TRBJ2-3; cdr3_nt: TGTGCCAGCAGCTTGACAGGGGAAGATACGCAGTATTTT; cdr3_aa: CASSLTGEDTQYF
d_call: NA; clone_size: few; v_call: TRBV20-1; j_call: TRBJ2-7; cdr3_nt: TGCAGTGCTAGAGAACTCTACGAGCAGTACTTC; cdr3_aa: CSARELYEQYF
d_call: TRBD2; clone_size: NA; v_call: TRBV12-3/TRBV12-4; j_call: TRBJ2-3; cdr3_nt: TGTGCCAGCAGCCTTTCTAGCGGGGCGAGGGGTACGCAGTATTTT; cdr3_aa: CASSLSSGARGTQYF
d_call: NA; clone_size: NA; v_call: TRBV11-2; j_call: TRBJ2-7; cdr3_nt: TGTGCCAGCAGCTTCGGTGCGGGGACCTCCTACGAGCAGTACTTC; cdr3_aa: CASSFGAGTSYEQYF
d_call: NA; clone_size: NA; v_call: TRBV10-3; j_call: TRBJ1-3; cdr3_nt: TGTGCCATCAAGGCCACAGATACTGGAAACACCATATATTTT; cdr3_aa: CAIKATDTGNTIYF
d_call: TRBD2; clone_size: many; v_call: TRBV7-6; j_call: TRBJ2-1; cdr3_nt: TGTGCCAGCAGCCGATCTCCGACTAGCGGGCGGAACAATGAGCAGTTCTTC; cdr3_aa: CASSRSPTSGRNNEQFF
d_call: NA; clone_size: few; v_call: TRBV20-1; j_call: TRBJ2-1; cdr3_nt: TGCAGTGCTAGAGATCCCGGGCAAGTCTCCTACAATGAGCAGTTCTTC; cdr3_aa: CSARDPGQVSYNEQFF
d_call: NA; clone_size: NA; v_call: TRBV9; j_call: TRBJ2-3; cdr3_nt: TGTGCCAGCGGGAGGGGGCTCAGAGATACGCAGTATTTT; cdr3_aa: CASGRGLRDTQYF
d_call: NA; clone_size: NA; v_call: TRBV6-1; j_call: TRBJ1-2; cdr3_nt: TGTGCCAGCAGTGAATCCGGGACCTACTATGGCTACACCTTC; cdr3_aa: CASSESGTYYGYTF
d_call: NA; clone_size: few; v_call: TRBV7-2; j_call: TRBJ2-5; cdr3_nt: TGTGCCAGCAGCTTAGCCGGGGGGCGGATAGGAGAGACCCAGTACTTC; cdr3_aa: CASSLAGGRIGETQYF
d_call: TRBD1; clone_size: NA; v_call: TRBV6-5; j_call: TRBJ1-6; cdr3_nt: TGTGCCAGCAGTTACTCACCCAGGGGGCAAGGATCACCCCTCCACTTT; cdr3_aa: CASSYSPRGQGSPLHF
d_call: NA; clone_size: NA; v_call: TRBV12-3/TRBV12-4; j_call: TRBJ1-4; cdr3_nt: TGTGCCAGCAGCCCCGGGTGGGGGGCCACTAATGAAAAACTGTTTTTT; cdr3_aa: CASSPGWGATNEKLFF
d_call: NA; clone_size: few; v_call: TRBV12-3/TRBV12-4; j_call: TRBJ2-3; cdr3_nt: TGTGCCAGCAGTTTGGTCTCCTGGAGCACAGATACGCAGTATTTT; cdr3_aa: CASSLVSWSTDTQYF
d_call: TRBD1; clone_size: NA; v_call: TRBV7-3; j_call: TRBJ1-1; cdr3_nt: TGTGCCAGCAGCCCCGGGGCAGGGGGCCCCACTGAAGCTTTCTTT; cdr3_aa: CASSPGAGGPTEAFF
d_call: NA; clone_size: few; v_call: TRBV18; j_call: TRBJ2-5; cdr3_nt: TGTGCCAGCTCCCCATTCTTGCGGGAGACCCAGTACTTC; cdr3_aa: CASSPFLRETQYF
d_call: TRBD2; clone_size: NA; v_call: TRBV15; j_call: TRBJ2-1; cdr3_nt: TGTGCCACCAGCTCCCGCGTGCCTAGCGGGGGGTTCGACAATGAGCAGTTCTTC; cdr3_aa: CATSSRVPSGGFDNEQFF
d_call: NA; clone_size: NA; v_call: TRBV4-1; j_call: TRBJ1-1; cdr3_nt: TGCGCCAGCAGGGGGACCTCGCTTGTAGGCACTGAAGCTTTCTTT; cdr3_aa: CASRGTSLVGTEAFF